The source of this TCR beta chain is a study of cytomegalovirus exposure and HLA in healthy donors. Study-wide results and caveats: When a later analysis compared HLA-associated TCR beta chains with equally common others, the HLA-associated chains turned out to be more clonally expanded and to have lower generation probabilities. Analyzed later, most CMV-associated TCR beta chains appeared HLA-restricted.

Remarks on this clone: What it binds is unknown.

A multiplex PCR was run with 60 Vbeta primers and 13 Jbeta primers. Sequencing was performed with immunoSEQ multiplex PCR; in TCRdb, only in-frame clones are kept and a portion is missing. Here the sample spans tens of thousands of clones, about four fifths being singletons. CDR3 length: 15 amino acids. Germline V gives CDR1 SNHLY, CDR2 FYNNEI. V was shortened by 3 bases and J by 7 bases, with 16 bases between the two germline ends. This chain joins TRBV2 and TRBJ2-1; TRBD1 might be the D (6 bases). The sample taken for sequencing was PBMCs. The receptor comes from a young man in good health and CMV-seropositive. The CDR3, as DNA: TGTGCCAGCAGTGATGGCAGGGGAGTGGAGAATGAGCAGTTCTTC. Translation gives CASSDGRGVENEQFF.